This is a list of T cell receptor beta chains from one sample in a study of OX40 agonist ivuxolimab in advanced cancers. The table came from immunoSEQ multiplex PCR; TCRdb's copy has only in-frame clones and leaves some out. The data show 45,000 to 65,000 clones, roughly 86% seen once. The specimen comprised CD4+ or CD8+ T cells sorted from blood, sampled in a trial of the OX40 agonist ivuxolimab. Source of these receptors: an adult with an advanced solid tumor such as melanoma, head and neck, liver or kidney cancer. Both conserved end residues are part of each CDR3. Fields, in order: CDR3 protein, V gene, CDR3 length, clone size, J gene. Expanded clones get a size class; other rows say once, few or many, or leave the size out.

CDR3 protein: CASSQTGDAKNIQYF; V gene: TRBV4-3; CDR3 length: 15; clone size: -; J gene: TRBJ2-4
CDR3 protein: CASSDGYSYEQYF; V gene: TRBV7-6; CDR3 length: 13; clone size: -; J gene: TRBJ2-7
CDR3 protein: CASSLAMGGPGYTF; V gene: TRBV11-2; CDR3 length: 14; clone size: -; J gene: TRBJ1-2
CDR3 protein: CASSSPLAGVDEQFF; V gene: TRBV6-5; CDR3 length: 15; clone size: -; J gene: TRBJ2-1
CDR3 protein: CASSLVNQPQHF; V gene: TRBV28; CDR3 length: 12; clone size: once; J gene: TRBJ1-5
CDR3 protein: CASSWRRGTVDTGELFF; V gene: TRBV5-1; CDR3 length: 17; clone size: -; J gene: TRBJ2-2
CDR3 protein: CASSLAHEQFF; V gene: TRBV28; CDR3 length: 11; clone size: once; J gene: TRBJ2-1
CDR3 protein: CASSTPGLVFNEQFF; V gene: TRBV28; CDR3 length: 15; clone size: once; J gene: TRBJ2-1
CDR3 protein: CSVRSGATQYF; V gene: TRBV29-1; CDR3 length: 11; clone size: many; J gene: TRBJ2-3
CDR3 protein: CASSYLLGGDQETQYF; V gene: TRBV6-5; CDR3 length: 16; clone size: -; J gene: TRBJ2-5
CDR3 protein: CAISRTGELFF; V gene: TRBV10-3; CDR3 length: 11; clone size: -; J gene: TRBJ2-2
CDR3 protein: CATLRGDTQYF; V gene: TRBV15; CDR3 length: 11; clone size: -; J gene: TRBJ2-3
CDR3 protein: CASSYSESYEQYF; V gene: TRBV6-6; CDR3 length: 13; clone size: -; J gene: TRBJ2-7
CDR3 protein: CATSRDLGHQETQYF; V gene: TRBV15; CDR3 length: 15; clone size: -; J gene: TRBJ2-5
CDR3 protein: CASMGETRDPVYYGYTF; V gene: TRBV19; CDR3 length: 17; clone size: -; J gene: TRBJ1-2
CDR3 protein: CASSVGGVYEQYF; V gene: TRBV11-2; CDR3 length: 13; clone size: once; J gene: TRBJ2-7
CDR3 protein: CASSLSTGPSYEQYF; V gene: TRBV27; CDR3 length: 15; clone size: -; J gene: TRBJ2-7
CDR3 protein: CASSQEWQGEGYTF; V gene: TRBV4-3; CDR3 length: 14; clone size: -; J gene: TRBJ1-2
CDR3 protein: CASSLNGVRQPQHF; V gene: TRBV7-2; CDR3 length: 14; clone size: -; J gene: TRBJ1-5
CDR3 protein: CASSVLLQGEVGYTF; V gene: TRBV7-9; CDR3 length: 15; clone size: -; J gene: TRBJ1-2
CDR3 protein: CASSATSGSSYNEQFF; V gene: TRBV7-9; CDR3 length: 16; clone size: -; J gene: TRBJ2-1
CDR3 protein: CASSQGTSNTEAFF; V gene: TRBV7-6; CDR3 length: 14; clone size: -; J gene: TRBJ1-1
CDR3 protein: CASSPGQGGYETQYF; V gene: TRBV5-1; CDR3 length: 15; clone size: -; J gene: TRBJ2-5
CDR3 protein: CASTSGANSYNEQFF; V gene: TRBV5-1; CDR3 length: 15; clone size: -; J gene: TRBJ2-1
CDR3 protein: CASSNEWDTEAFF; V gene: TRBV5-4; CDR3 length: 13; clone size: few; J gene: TRBJ1-1
CDR3 protein: CASSLVQMNTGELFF; V gene: TRBV7-9; CDR3 length: 15; clone size: -; J gene: TRBJ2-2
CDR3 protein: CATSQGNNEQFF; V gene: TRBV6-5; CDR3 length: 12; clone size: -; J gene: TRBJ2-1
CDR3 protein: CASSFASGSWSTYEQYF; V gene: TRBV5-6; CDR3 length: 17; clone size: -; J gene: TRBJ2-7
CDR3 protein: CASSLVSATYEQYF; V gene: TRBV5-4; CDR3 length: 14; clone size: -; J gene: TRBJ2-7
CDR3 protein: CASSATGDGYTF; V gene: TRBV6-1; CDR3 length: 12; clone size: -; J gene: TRBJ1-2
CDR3 protein: CASMEKREKRGLYEQYF; V gene: TRBV6-4; CDR3 length: 17; clone size: medium-sized; J gene: TRBJ2-7
CDR3 protein: CASSNFDEQFF; V gene: TRBV4-3; CDR3 length: 11; clone size: -; J gene: TRBJ2-1
CDR3 protein: CASSKWAGEAGAFF; V gene: TRBV14; CDR3 length: 14; clone size: -; J gene: TRBJ1-1
CDR3 protein: CASSLGGVRLVVETQYF; V gene: TRBV7-8; CDR3 length: 17; clone size: -; J gene: TRBJ2-5
CDR3 protein: CASSPWQGATETQYF; V gene: TRBV5-6; CDR3 length: 15; clone size: -; J gene: TRBJ2-5
CDR3 protein: CASSTWGSNQPQHF; V gene: TRBV27; CDR3 length: 14; clone size: -; J gene: TRBJ1-5
CDR3 protein: CASSLWTINSTDTQYF; V gene: TRBV7-8; CDR3 length: 16; clone size: few; J gene: TRBJ2-3
CDR3 protein: CASSVGGSGGNTIYF; V gene: TRBV9; CDR3 length: 15; clone size: -; J gene: TRBJ1-3
CDR3 protein: CASSLGALGRYNEKLFF; V gene: TRBV7-9; CDR3 length: 17; clone size: -; J gene: TRBJ1-4
CDR3 protein: CASSSTDSSLIANYGYTF; V gene: TRBV28; CDR3 length: 18; clone size: -; J gene: TRBJ1-2
CDR3 protein: CASSSEGYPDRF; V gene: TRBV9; CDR3 length: 12; clone size: -; J gene: TRBJ1-2
CDR3 protein: CASSLRPARDINFGELFF; V gene: TRBV11-3; CDR3 length: 18; clone size: once; J gene: TRBJ2-2